The 22 T cell receptor beta chains listed next were all sequenced from one sample in a study of human T cells and chemical hapten exposure. TCRdb independently ran MiXCR on the RACE reads; one entry per CDR3 protein. The sample has some 350,000 distinct CDR3 sequences, under 8% seen once. The time point is: patch test 1, 2 weeks after DPC sensitization. The treatment here: therapeutic diphenylcyclopropenone sensitization with weekly scalp DPC. Sample: whole blood, taken in connection with sensitization to the hapten diphenylcyclopropenone (DPC). These receptors were taken from a woman aged 18-35 years with alopecia areata. Some clones in this sample may be carry-over from other donors' samples.

This clonotype was picked up a small number of times. CDR3 region: CASSPGLNTYMNTEAFF. The CDR3 bases are TGTGCCAGCTCACCCGGGCTAAACACTTACATGAACACTGAAGCTTTCTTT. This rearrangement joins TRBV18 to TRBJ1-1, with unresolved D. V lost 3 bases, J lost 0 bases, and 17 bases lay in between. CDR1 and CDR2 (germline): KGHSH, LQKENI. This CDR3 region has 17 residues.

This clonotype came up many times. The chain employs TRBV5-1 and TRBJ2-2; D call uncertain. Germline loops: CDR1 SGHRS, CDR2 YFSETQ. Deletions cut 9 bases from V and 5 bases from J, with 17 bases between. This CDR3 comprises 14 residues. In nucleotides, the CDR3 is TGCGCCACGGGTGCAAGGGTAGGAACCGGGGAGCTGTTTTTT. Translated, it gives CATGARVGTGELFF.

The chain employs TRBV15 and TRBJ1-5; D is ambiguous. Per the germline V gene, CDR1 is LNHNV and CDR2 is YYDKDF (reference sequence). V lost 3 bases, J lost 4 bases, and 16 bases lay in between. This CDR3 contains 16 residues. CDR3 nucleotide sequence: TGTGCCACCAGCAGCCCGGCGGGTTCTCTGAATCAGCCCCAGCATTTT. Its protein is CATSSPAGSLNQPQHF.

The rearrangement links TRBV2 to TRBJ1-6; D uncertain. Trimming took 7 bases from V and 8 from J, leaving 12 bases between them. Germline V CDR1 and CDR2: SNHLY, FYNNEI. The CDR3 totals 13 residues. CDR3 loop: CASNGMRDSPLHF. In nucleotides, the CDR3 is TGTGCCAGCAATGGGATGCGTGATTCACCCCTCCACTTT.

This clonotype has ten or more counts. The CDR3 spells CASSSTTGNTEAFF. DNA for the CDR3: TGTGCCAGCAGCTCCACCACAGGGAACACTGAAGCTTTCTTT. The V call is TRBV7-3, the J call TRBJ1-1; D might be TRBD1 (5 bases). Germline assignment: CDR1 SGHTA and CDR2 FQGTGA. Trimming took off 4 bases at V and 1 base at J, with 10 bases between the two ends. The CDR3 sequence is 14 residues long.

This clonotype was found a few times. V gene TRBV5-1 combines with J gene TRBJ1-4; D uncertain. Germline lookup yields CDR1 SGHRS and CDR2 YFSETQ. Trimming removed 1 base from V and 4 bases from J, with 14 bases in between. This CDR3 is built from 16 residues. The CDR3 protein is CASSLLPARDNEKLFF. DNA of the CDR3: TGCGCCAGCAGCTTGCTGCCGGCCCGGGATAATGAAAAACTGTTTTTT.

This clonotype showed up just a few times. The V call is TRBV20-1, the J call TRBJ1-2, with D tentatively TRBD1 (6 bases). This CDR3 spans 18 amino acids. The germline V gene has CDR1 DFQATT and CDR2 SNEGSKA (reference sequence). V dropped 0 bases and J dropped 1 base, with 21 bases sitting between them. CDR3 loop: CSARDNRRQVYVNYGYTF. CDR3 DNA: TGCAGTGCTAGAGATAACCGTAGACAGGTCTACGTTAACTATGGCTACACCTTC.

In this sample, this clonotype turned up many times. The chain uses TRBV20-1 and TRBJ1-2, with a possible D match to TRBD1 (5 bases). The CDR3 length is 14 residues. V was shortened by 2 bases and J by 8 bases, with 18 bases between the two germline ends. Per the germline V gene, CDR1 is DFQATT and CDR2 is SNEGSKA (reference sequence). The CDR3 loop reads CSARPWRDARGYTF. The CDR3 DNA follows: TGCAGTGCTAGACCCTGGAGGGACGCTCGAGGCTACACCTTC.

In this sample, this clonotype turned up a few times. CDR3: CASSPDRGGNTIYF. The CDR3 DNA is TGTGCCAGCAGTCCGGACCGAGGCGGAAACACCATATATTTT. The rearrangement joins TRBV12-3 or TRBV12-4 to TRBJ1-3, with D hard to call. V shed 5 bases and J shed 4 bases, with 12 bases lying between them. CDR3 size: 14 residues.

In this sample, this clonotype turned up a few times. V usage is TRBV5-1 and J usage is TRBJ1-2; TRBD1 matches 7 bases. The CDR3 sequence is 14 residues long. CDR1 is SGHRS and CDR2 is YFSETQ in the germline V gene. V was pared by 0 bases and J by 6 bases, with 5 bases of the junction left unmatched. The CDR3 sequence is CASSLETGWNGYTF. The CDR3 coding sequence is TGCGCCAGCAGCTTGGAGACAGGGTGGAATGGCTACACCTTC.

This clonotype appeared many times. This chain joins TRBV7-9 and TRBJ1-6; D possibly corresponds to TRBD1 (5 bases). Germline CDR1 SEHNR, CDR2 FQNEAQ (reference sequence). Trimming left V 5 bases short and J 7 bases short, with 15 bases between. The CDR3 runs 15 residues. CDR3 loop: CASSAGLSLNSPLHF. DNA for the CDR3: TGTGCCAGCAGCGCGGGACTTTCCCTAAATTCACCCCTCCACTTT. Combining the CDR3 with reference TRBV7-9 and TRBJ1-6 gives the whole variable domain DTGVSQNPRHKITKRGQNVTFRCDPISEHNRLYWYRQTLGQGPEFLTYFQNEAQLEKSRLLSDRFSAERPKGSFSTLEIQRTEQGDSAMYLCASSAGLSLNSPLHFGNGTRLTVT.

This clonotype was seen repeatedly, ten times or more. The V and J genes are TRBV5-4 and TRBJ2-5, with 7 bases fitting TRBD1. CDR3 size: 16 residues. Germline loops: CDR1 SGHNT, CDR2 YYREEE (reference sequence). With V trimmed by 0 bases and J by 1 base, 6 bases remained unmatched. For the CDR3, the DNA is TGTGCCAGCAGCTTGGAGACAGGGTCGATCCAAGAGACCCAGTACTTC. Translated, it gives CASSLETGSIQETQYF.

The J gene is TRBJ1-6, the V gene TRBV15, with D unresolved. The CDR3 has 18 residues. Trimming removed 0 bases at V and 0 bases at J, with 12 bases between. Germline V CDR1 and CDR2: LNHNV, YYDKDF (reference sequence). The CDR3 protein is CATSRDLMPSSYNSPLHF. The CDR3 region has the DNA TGTGCCACCAGCAGAGATCTCATGCCGAGCTCCTATAATTCACCCCTCCACTTT. The variable domain in full, completed from reference TRBV15 and TRBJ1-6, reads DAMVIQNPRYQVTQFGKPVTLSCSQTLNHNVMYWYQQKSSQAPKLLFHYYDKDFNNEADTPDNFQSRRPNTSFCFLDIRSPGLGDTAMYLCATSRDLMPSSYNSPLHFGNGTRLTVT.

This clonotype was counted ten times or more. This chain joins TRBV28 and TRBJ2-7, with 9 nucleotides matching TRBD2. The junction had 5 bases not matched to a gene; V was cut back by 6 bases and J by 5 bases. This CDR3 comprises 13 residues. In germline, CDR1 is MDHEN, CDR2 SYDVKM. Written as DNA, the CDR3 is TGTGCCAGCAGCCGCGGGGGGGCCAACGAGCAGTACTTC. This codes for CASSRGGANEQYF.

V is TRBV7-3 and J is TRBJ1-1; D not resolved. The ends were cut back, 5 bases at V and 5 bases at J, with 12 bases in the middle. The CDR3 spans 13 residues. Germline lookup yields CDR1 SGHTA and CDR2 FQGTGA. The CDR3 loop reads CASSPAVGTEAFF. CDR3 DNA sequence: TGTGCCAGCAGCCCCGCGGTGGGGACTGAAGCTTTCTTT.

This clonotype was counted only a few times. The genes are TRBV10-3 and TRBJ2-1; TRBD2 aligns across 8 bases. CDR3 size: 16 residues. Looked up from germline, CDR1 is ENHRY and CDR2 is SYGVKD. V was clipped by 7 bases and J by 4 bases; unmatched bases: 12. The CDR3 sequence: CAITLSRGGGYNEQFF. DNA for the CDR3: TGTGCCATCACTCTCTCACGGGGGGGCGGGTACAATGAGCAGTTCTTC.

This clonotype occurred many times. The chain joins TRBV28 to TRBJ2-5; D gene uncertain. The CDR3 has 12 amino acids. The germline gives CDR1 MDHEN, CDR2 SYDVKM. Trimming took off 4 bases at V and 4 bases at J, with 7 bases between the two ends. Here the CDR3 DNA reads TGTGCCAGCAGTTCCGCACGAGAGACCCAGTACTTC. Its protein is CASSSARETQYF.

This clonotype turned up a few times. The missing conserved phenylalanine or tryptophan at the end of this CDR3 makes a read error likely. The limits of the CDR3 on the DNA are not certain, so only TCRdb's listed CDR3 is given. The rearrangement links TRBV21-1 to TRBJ1-1. TRBV21-1 has pseudogene status. The CDR3 is 11 amino acids long, termini counted. The CDR3 here is CASSKGDGLKR.

This clonotype was detected ten times or more. J is TRBJ2-3 and V is TRBV29-1; TRBD2 is a possible D gene (5 bases). There are 15 residues in the CDR3. Germline lookup yields CDR1 SQVTM and CDR2 ANQGSEA. V was clipped by 0 bases and J by 1 base, with 11 bases between them. The CDR3: CSVEDRRTGTDTQYF. CDR3 nucleotides: TGCAGCGTTGAAGACCGCCGGACTGGCACAGATACGCAGTATTTT.

The gene calls are TRBV10-3 and TRBJ1-2, with D hard to call. Trimming left V 0 bases short and J 1 base short, with 6 bases between. This CDR3 has 14 amino acids. Germline assignment: CDR1 ENHRY and CDR2 SYGVKD. The DNA for the CDR3 is TGTGCCATCAGTGAGTCGCAGCTTAACTATGGCTACACCTTC. The encoded protein is CAISESQLNYGYTF.

This sequence joins TRBV4-3 and TRBJ1-5, with TRBD1 matching over 10 bases. This CDR3 spans 17 amino acids. Germline assignment: CDR1 LGHNA and CDR2 YSLEER. The V gene end was trimmed by 1 base and the J gene end by 1 base; junction bases not matched to a gene: 4. The CDR3 loop reads CASSQGQGAGSNQPQHF. The CDR3 DNA is TGCGCCAGCAGCCAAGGACAGGGGGCAGGCAGCAATCAGCCCCAGCATTTT.

This clonotype was detected a few times. The V call is TRBV6-5, the J call TRBJ1-1; 9 bases align to TRBD1. The length of the CDR3 is 16 residues. The J segment lost 7 bases and the V segment lost 2 bases, leaving 11 bases of the junction unmatched. Germline-derived CDR1 and CDR2 are MNHEY and SVGAGI. CDR3 sequence reads: CASSYQTGGRVDEAFF. The CDR3 bases are TGTGCCAGCAGTTACCAAACAGGGGGCAGGGTGGATGAAGCTTTCTTT.